Presented here are 12 T cell receptor beta chains from one specimen sequenced in a study of post-analysis software for immune sequencing data. Unique-molecular-identifier-tagged TCR beta cDNA libraries were used. A single record per CDR3 protein comes from TCRdb applying MiXCR to the PCR reads. The sample shows hundreds of thousands of distinct CDR3 sequences, 44% of them seen only once. Study outcomes and limitations: When patients were compared with controls, about five TRBV segments were more frequent, TRBV5-6, TRBV5-1 and TRBV20-1 among them.

Antigens of these TCRs are unknown. Sequences were obtained from blood. The receptors derive from a girl aged 5-17 years with multiple sclerosis.

V gene TRBV6-5 combines with J gene TRBJ2-3, with 11 bases fitting TRBD2. Germline V gene sequence: CDR1 MNHEY, CDR2 SVGAGI. CDR3 length: 18 residues. J was trimmed by 5 bases and V by 0 bases; bases with no gene match: 10. DNA of the CDR3: TGTGCCAGCAGTTACTCCCGGGAAACTAGCGGGAGTAGAGATACGCAGTATTTT. Translation: CASSYSRETSGSRDTQYF.

As DNA, the CDR3 is TGCAGTGCTAGAGATCCATGGACAGGGGAAAATTCACCCCTCCACTTT. Translating it yields CSARDPWTGENSPLHF. V gene TRBV20-1 combines with J gene TRBJ1-6, with TRBD1 matching 9 bases. This CDR3 contains 16 residues. Germline V CDR1 and CDR2: DFQATT, SNEGSKA (reference sequence). J was trimmed by 7 bases and V by 0 bases; bases with no gene match: 7.

This rearrangement joins TRBV7-9 to TRBJ2-7, with 13 positions matching TRBD2. The V and J ends lost 0 bases and 5 bases, in that order; junction bases with no gene match: 10. Germline-derived CDR1 and CDR2 are SEHNR and FQNEAQ (reference sequence). The CDR3 is made up of 18 amino acids. CDR3 DNA sequence: TGTGCCAGCAGCTTAGCTTACTCCGGACTAGCGGGAGAAAACGAGCAGTACTTC. Translation gives CASSLAYSGLAGENEQYF. The variable domain in full, with the rest retrieved from reference TRBV7-9 and TRBJ2-7, is DTGVSQNPRHKITKRGQNVTFRCDPISEHNRLYWYRQTLGQGPEFLTYFQNEAQLEKSRLLSDRFSAERPKGSFSTLEIQRTEQGDSAMYLCASSLAYSGLAGENEQYFGPGTRLTVT.

The chain carries TRBV20-1 and TRBJ2-1; weak D call: TRBD2 (5 bases). The CDR3 totals 16 residues. Germline CDR1 DFQATT, CDR2 SNEGSKA (reference sequence). V lost 3 bases, J lost 5 bases, and 20 bases lay in between. DNA for the CDR3: TGCAGTGCTAGGGTGGGTTCAAGCGGCCGAAACAATGAGCAGTTCTTC. It encodes CSARVGSSGRNNEQFF.

In this sample, this clonotype turned up a few times. V usage is TRBV6-5 and J usage is TRBJ1-2, with TRBD1 identical over 8 bases. CDR1 and CDR2 (germline): MNHEY, SVGAGI. The CDR3 totals 12 residues. Unmatched junction bases numbered 1, after V lost 4 bases and J lost 6 bases. The CDR3 spells CASSSGGNGYTF. The CDR3 nucleotides are TGTGCCAGCAGTTCAGGGGGCAATGGCTACACCTTC.

This clonotype was detected once. The rearrangement uses TRBV20-1 and TRBJ1-5; D is perhaps TRBD1 (6 bases). The CDR3 spans 15 residues. Trimming cost V 0 bases and J 7 bases, with 16 bases left between them. Germline-derived CDR1 and CDR2 are DFQATT and SNEGSKA (reference sequence). The CDR3 region is CSARENNGGHQPQHF. DNA for the CDR3: TGCAGTGCTAGAGAAAATAACGGGGGACACCAGCCCCAGCATTTT.

This sequence joins TRBV20-1 and TRBJ2-7; 10 bases are a match to TRBD1. CDR3 size: 12 residues. V dropped 1 base and J dropped 6; count of bases not matched to a gene: 0. Germline CDR1 and CDR2: DFQATT and SNEGSKA (reference sequence). The CDR3 protein is CSARGTGGEQYF. The CDR3 DNA is TGCAGTGCTAGAGGGACAGGGGGCGAGCAGTACTTC.

This clonotype was counted only a few times. The V and J genes are TRBV6-1 and TRBJ2-5, with D uncertain. V shed 0 bases and J shed 12 bases, with 14 bases lying between them. This CDR3 has 13 residues. Looked up from germline, CDR1 is MNHNS and CDR2 is SASEGT. CDR3 residues: CASSEALPERKYF. The CDR3 nucleotides read TGTGCCAGCAGTGAAGCGCTTCCGGAACGCAAGTACTTC.

The chain employs TRBV6-6 and TRBJ1-4, with 9 bases lining up with TRBD1. Trimming at V came to 6 bases and at J to 1 base, leaving 3 bases not matched to a gene. Germline lookup yields CDR1 MNHNY and CDR2 SVGAGI (reference sequence). The CDR3 spans 15 residues. CDR3 protein: CASRRQGGTNEKLFF. In DNA, the CDR3 is TGTGCCAGCAGGCGACAGGGGGGAACTAATGAAAAACTGTTTTTT.

This chain uses TRBV20-1 with TRBJ2-5; 11 bases line up with TRBD2. The CDR3 is 15 amino acids. Germline-derived CDR1 and CDR2 are DFQATT and SNEGSKA (reference sequence). The J segment lost 5 bases and the V segment lost 4 bases, leaving 9 bases of the junction unmatched. CDR3 sequence: CSATHPSGGRETQYF. Written as DNA, the CDR3 is TGCAGTGCTACCCATCCTAGCGGGGGGAGGGAGACCCAGTACTTC.

The genes are TRBV3-1 and TRBJ2-5, with D unclear. CDR1 is LGHDT and CDR2 is YNNKEL in the germline V gene (reference sequence). This CDR3 is 15 amino acids long. The V end lost 4 bases, the J end lost 2 bases, and 14 bases lay between the germline ends. The CDR3 DNA follows: TGTGCCAGCAGCCTCCTCGTCCAGGTGCAAGAGACCCAGTACTTC. Translated, it gives CASSLLVQVQETQYF.

This chain connects TRBV20-1 to TRBJ2-4; D gene ambiguous. Germline V gene data show CDR1 as DFQATT and CDR2 as SNEGSKA (reference sequence). Trimming cost V 3 bases and J 7 bases, with 16 bases left between them. The CDR3 is 14 residues long. The CDR3 here is CSASLPGGSNIQYF. The CDR3 DNA reads TGCAGTGCTAGCCTCCCCGGTGGGTCTAACATTCAGTACTTC.